These 13 T cell receptor beta chains were sequenced from one sample in a study of blood T cell repertoires in COVID-19. Clones were sequenced by immunoSEQ multiplex PCR, and TCRdb holds only the in-frame ones, with some missing. The sample yields roughly 120,000 clones, 90% seen once. The sample consisted of peripheral blood. All receptors come from a man aged 60 to 75 with COVID-19, enrolled during active disease.

The rearrangement joins TRBV6-2 or TRBV6-3 to TRBJ1-2, with 7 nucleotides matching TRBD1. The CDR3 is 16 residues long. With V trimmed by 5 bases and J by 3 bases, 12 bases remained unmatched. Looked up from germline, CDR1 is MNHEY and CDR2 is SVGEGT. This CDR3 reads CASSNMDRRVDYGYTF. Written as DNA, the CDR3 is TGTGCCAGCAGTAATATGGACAGGAGGGTTGACTATGGCTACACCTTC.

This clone was detected only a few times. The rearrangement joins TRBV5-4 to TRBJ1-1, with D possibly being TRBD1 (5 bases). This CDR3 contains 16 residues. Germline V gene sequence: CDR1 SGHNT, CDR2 YYREEE (reference sequence). V dropped 7 bases and J dropped 0 bases, with 19 bases sitting between them. The CDR3 region has the DNA TGTGCCAGCCAACGGGGGGTAGAGCCCATGAACACTGAAGCTTTCTTT. This codes for CASQRGVEPMNTEAFF.

The CDR3 bases are TGCGCCAGCAGCTTGGGAGGGACTAGCGGCTACAATGAGCAGTTCTTC. It encodes CASSLGGTSGYNEQFF. The V and J genes are TRBV5-1 and TRBJ2-1; 11 bases line up with TRBD2. Germline CDR1 and CDR2: SGHRS and YFSETQ. The V segment lost 0 bases and the J segment 3 bases; nucleotides outside the gene matches: 2. This CDR3 spans 16 amino acids. Drawing the rest from reference TRBV5-1 and TRBJ2-1, the complete variable domain is KAGVTQTPRYLIKTRGQQVTLSCSPISGHRSVSWYQQTPGQGLQFLFEYFSETQRNKGNFPGRFSGRQFSNSRSEMNVSTLELGDSALYLCASSLGGTSGYNEQFFGPGTRLTVL.

For the CDR3, the DNA is TGTGCCAGCAGTGCGATCAATTCACCCCTCCACTTT. Its translation is CASSAINSPLHF. This chain uses TRBV27 with TRBJ1-6; no clear D. The V end was cut by 5 bases, the J end by 7 bases, with 6 bases between. The germline gives CDR1 MNHEY, CDR2 SMNVEV (reference sequence). The CDR3 length is 12 residues.

V usage is TRBV2 and J usage is TRBJ1-2; the D gene is possibly TRBD1 (5 bases). The CDR3 runs 13 residues. V lost 0 bases and J 5 bases, leaving 7 bases between the germline ends. CDR1 and CDR2 from the germline V gene are SNHLY and FYNNEI. The CDR3 loop is CASSEAGPYGYTF. CDR3 DNA sequence: TGTGCCAGCAGTGAAGCGGGGCCTTATGGCTACACCTTC.

This clone occurred a few times. Other nucleotide sequences in the sample specify the same CDR3. V and J are TRBV5-1 and TRBJ1-1, with D maybe TRBD1 (5 bases). Trimming removed 4 bases at V and 1 base at J, with 8 bases between. Germline loops: CDR1 SGHRS, CDR2 YFSETQ. CDR3 length: 13 amino acids. The CDR3 nucleotides are TGCGCCAGCAGCAGTACAGGGAACACTGAAGCTTTCTTT. This codes for CASSSTGNTEAFF.

The chain carries TRBV7-2 and TRBJ2-5; TRBD2 might be the D (6 bases). CDR3 length equals 13 residues. V lost 7 bases and J lost 7, with 16 bases in between. The germline V gene encodes CDR1 SGHTA and CDR2 FQGNSA. The CDR3 loop is CASTSDLGGTQYF. The DNA for the CDR3 is TGTGCCAGCACCTCCGACCTGGGGGGGACCCAGTACTTC. Complete variable domain (other parts from reference TRBV7-2 and TRBJ2-5): GAGVSQSPSNKVTEKGKDVELRCDPISGHTALYWYRQSLGQGLEFLIYFQGNSAPDKSGLPSDRFSAERTGGSVSTLTIQRTQQEDSAVYLCASTSDLGGTQYFGPGTRLLVL.

The rearrangement uses TRBV20-1 and TRBJ2-2; D call uncertain. The germline V gene has CDR1 DFQATT and CDR2 SNEGSKA (reference sequence). The V end was cut by 3 bases, the J end by 7 bases, with 6 bases between. The CDR3 spans 11 residues. CDR3 protein: CSASAVGELFF. CDR3 nucleotides: TGCAGTGCTAGCGCGGTCGGGGAGCTGTTTTTT.

The rearrangement links TRBV7-9 to TRBJ1-1, with a possible D match to TRBD1 (5 bases). The CDR3 runs to 13 residues. Germline CDR1 is SEHNR and CDR2 is FQNEAQ (reference sequence). V was trimmed by 5 bases and J by 4 bases, leaving 11 bases between them. This CDR3 is CASSQSRGTEAFF. The CDR3, as DNA: TGTGCCAGCAGCCAAAGTAGGGGCACTGAAGCTTTCTTT.

The rearrangement links TRBV19 to TRBJ2-1; D is unclear. V was trimmed by 3 bases and J by 1 base, leaving 10 bases between them. CDR3 length: 15 residues. CDR1 is LNHDA and CDR2 is SQIVND in the germline V gene (reference sequence). The CDR3 protein is CASSITPFSYNEQFF. The CDR3 bases are TGTGCCAGTAGTATCACACCATTTTCCTACAATGAGCAGTTCTTC.

This sequence joins TRBV18 and TRBJ2-2, with 7 bases lining up with TRBD1. The V gene end was trimmed by 1 base and the J gene end by 3 bases; junction bases not matched to a gene: 2. Germline CDR1 and CDR2: KGHSH and LQKENI. The CDR3 sequence is 15 residues long. The CDR3, as DNA: TGTGCCAGCTCACCACGGCAGGGGGACACCGGGGAGCTGTTTTTT. Protein product: CASSPRQGDTGELFF.

The chain joins TRBV18 to TRBJ2-7; D possibly corresponds to TRBD2 (6 bases). CDR1 and CDR2 (germline): KGHSH, LQKENI. There are 15 residues in the CDR3. Trimming removed 0 bases at V and 1 base at J, with 10 bases between. This CDR3 is CASSPPGGGSYEQYF. The CDR3 DNA reads TGTGCCAGCTCACCACCGGGAGGAGGATCCTACGAGCAGTACTTC.

The V and J genes are TRBV11-3 and TRBJ1-2; no firm D call. CDR3 length: 13 amino acids. Germline CDR1 SGHNT, CDR2 YENEEA. V shed 4 bases and J shed 3 bases, with 9 bases lying between them. The CDR3 DNA reads as TGTGCCAGCAGCTCCGGGAGAGACTATGGCTACACCTTC. Translated: CASSSGRDYGYTF.